These T cell receptor beta chains were read from a single sample in a study of T cell changes during pregnancy in multiple sclerosis. Some clones are missing from TCRdb's copy, which holds only in-frame ones; the method was immunoSEQ multiplex PCR. The sample lists approximately 96,000 clones, 92% occurring once. The sample here was peripheral blood, taken after pregnancy. All receptors derive from a female donor in good health, enrolled as a control in a pregnancy study. Both conserved end residues are trimmed from each CDR3. Fields, in order: J gene, clone size, V gene, CDR3 protein. Clone size is shown for a subset of rows, as once, few, many or a class of expanded clone.

J: TRBJ2-1; size: once; V: TRBV21-1; CDR3: ASSERGVSSGRAYNEQF
J: TRBJ1-5; size: once; V: TRBV13; CDR3: ASSLGAANGPQH
J: TRBJ1-6; size: -; V: TRBV6-6; CDR3: ASSTPRDSPLH
J: TRBJ2-3; size: -; V: TRBV4-1; CDR3: ASSQERGRAKDTQY
J: TRBJ2-4; size: -; V: TRBV21-1; CDR3: ASSKGAGYDIQY
J: TRBJ2-3; size: -; V: TRBV18; CDR3: ASSPGLAGTDTQY
J: TRBJ2-7; size: -; V: TRBV2; CDR3: ASKRTRGYEQY
J: TRBJ2-7; size: once; V: TRBV7-2; CDR3: ASSHGTGPYEQY
J: TRBJ1-2; size: -; V: TRBV27; CDR3: ASSSQGQGRLYGYT
J: TRBJ1-3; size: -; V: TRBV6-5; CDR3: ASSLSDGSSGNTIY
J: TRBJ2-5; size: -; V: TRBV9; CDR3: ASSPSITSTETQY
J: TRBJ2-3; size: once; V: TRBV18; CDR3: ASSPPTLGDTQY
J: TRBJ2-7; size: -; V: TRBV28; CDR3: ASSLDMREGRYEQY
J: TRBJ1-3; size: -; V: TRBV18; CDR3: ASSPKQGALGNTIY
J: TRBJ2-1; size: -; V: TRBV19; CDR3: ASSQSYNEQF
J: TRBJ1-5; size: -; V: TRBV2; CDR3: ASHDRGYNQPQH
J: TRBJ2-1; size: -; V: TRBV2; CDR3: ASRGFVSGGYNEQF
J: TRBJ2-7; size: -; V: TRBV28; CDR3: ATWGVSYEQY
J: TRBJ2-1; size: -; V: TRBV18; CDR3: ASSPGTSSFEQF
J: TRBJ1-2; size: -; V: TRBV28; CDR3: ASSSLGQGRGYT
J: TRBJ1-4; size: -; V: TRBV7-2; CDR3: ASSSNRGFGEKLF
J: TRBJ2-1; size: -; V: TRBV25-1; CDR3: ASSEAGLRDPEQF
J: TRBJ2-6; size: -; V: TRBV28; CDR3: ASSGTGAGANVLT
J: TRBJ1-1; size: -; V: TRBV9; CDR3: ATLGQSCDEAF
J: TRBJ2-4; size: once; V: TRBV14; CDR3: ASSQAGSMNRKNIQY
J: TRBJ2-5; size: -; V: TRBV5-1; CDR3: ASSETGGAGGETQY
J: TRBJ1-2; size: -; V: TRBV5-1; CDR3: ASSTGQGRMSYT
J: TRBJ2-1; size: once; V: TRBV2; CDR3: ASSEGLQF
J: TRBJ1-6; size: -; V: TRBV7-6; CDR3: ASSEIQGSFSPLH
J: TRBJ2-7; size: -; V: TRBV6-5; CDR3: ASSRRQGLYEQY
J: TRBJ2-2; size: -; V: TRBV5-6; CDR3: ASSPSSVWDAGELF
J: TRBJ1-4; size: once; V: TRBV6-8; CDR3: ASSVRRGYEKLF
J: TRBJ1-1; size: -; V: TRBV29-1; CDR3: SAGTGGNTEAF
J: TRBJ1-2; size: -; V: TRBV5-8; CDR3: ASSLQALFYGYT
J: TRBJ2-1; size: -; V: TRBV5-4; CDR3: ASSPTGFGTYNEQF
J: TRBJ1-1; size: once; V: TRBV4-1; CDR3: ASSQDRGSGRDTEAF
J: TRBJ1-2; size: -; V: TRBV2; CDR3: ASRQGAGGYT
J: TRBJ1-5; size: -; V: TRBV10-3; CDR3: AIRREGSNQPQH
J: TRBJ2-6; size: -; V: TRBV7-6; CDR3: ASSQGIAGGGSGANVLT
J: TRBJ2-5; size: -; V: TRBV9; CDR3: ASSVAWGSAGEETQY